These 25 T cell receptor beta chains came from one sample sequenced in a study of T cell changes during pregnancy in multiple sclerosis. Here immunoSEQ multiplex PCR was the method, and the copy in TCRdb shows in-frame clones only, minus some. Found here are 40,000 to 55,000 clones, around 93% of them singletons; the top ten hold roughly 2.7%. The sample here was CD8+ T cells from peripheral blood mononuclear cells, taken in the second trimester of pregnancy. The receptors originated from a female donor with multiple sclerosis, enrolled in a pregnancy study.

This chain uses TRBV11-2 with TRBJ2-7, with a possible D match to TRBD1 (5 bases). The germline V gene encodes CDR1 SGHAT and CDR2 FQNNGV. CDR3 size: 14 residues. V was cut by 1 base and J by 2 bases, with 9 bases left in between. DNA for the CDR3: TGTGCCAGCAGCTTAGGGGGCAGACCCTACGAGCAGTACTTC. Residues: CASSLGGRPYEQYF.

This clone has just one count. V gene TRBV9 combines with J gene TRBJ1-2; 8 nucleotides match TRBD1. The germline CDR1 and CDR2 sequences are SGDLS and YYNGEE. This CDR3 has 15 residues. J lost 3 bases, V lost 4 bases, and 8 bases had no gene match. The CDR3 protein is CASSPRTGTYYGYTF. The CDR3 DNA is TGTGCCAGCAGCCCTCGGACAGGGACGTACTATGGCTACACCTTC.

CDR3 region: CASSPSGGSPGELFF. CDR3 DNA sequence: TGTGCCAGCAGCCCTAGTGGGGGGTCCCCCGGGGAGCTGTTTTTT. The V gene is TRBV5-4, the J gene TRBJ2-2; D might be TRBD2 (6 bases). This CDR3 is built from 15 residues. The V end was cut by 4 bases, the J end by 6 bases, with 16 bases between. CDR1 SGHNT and CDR2 YYREEE come from the germline V gene (reference sequence). Based on the CDR3 plus reference TRBV5-4 and TRBJ2-2, the full variable domain is ETGVTQSPTHLIKTRGQQVTLRCSSQSGHNTVSWYQQALGQGPQFIFQYYREEENGRGNFPPRFSGLQFPNYSSELNVNALELDDSALYLCASSPSGGSPGELFFGEGSRLTVL.

This chain connects TRBV4-3 to TRBJ1-1, with D unclear. V shed 0 bases and J shed 1 base, with 9 bases lying between them. CDR1 and CDR2 from the germline V gene are LGHNA and YSLEER. There are 15 residues in the CDR3. CDR3 region: CASSQDVGENTEAFF. The CDR3 DNA is TGCGCCAGCAGCCAAGATGTCGGAGAGAACACTGAAGCTTTCTTT.

This sequence joins TRBV13 and TRBJ1-1; 8 bases match TRBD1. Germline V gene sequence: CDR1 PRHDT, CDR2 FYEKMQ (reference sequence). The J segment lost 1 base and the V segment lost 4 bases, leaving 5 bases of the junction unmatched. The CDR3 extends over 15 amino acids. The CDR3 sequence: CASSSRGQANTEAFF. The CDR3 nucleotides are TGTGCCAGCAGCTCCAGGGGACAGGCGAACACTGAAGCTTTCTTT.

V and J are TRBV9 and TRBJ2-1, with 7 bases matching TRBD1. V lost 4 bases and J lost 8; bases outside the gene matches: 6. The germline V gene encodes CDR1 SGDLS and CDR2 YYNGEE. CDR3 size: 13 residues. CDR3 sequence (DNA): TGTGCCAGCAGCCCCACAGGGGATTATGAGCAGTTCTTC. It is translated as CASSPTGDYEQFF.

This clone came up once. The J gene is TRBJ1-3, the V gene TRBV6-1; no reliable D call. This CDR3 is built from 14 residues. Germline-derived CDR1 and CDR2 are MNHNS and SASEGT. The V end lost 2 bases, the J end lost 8 bases, and 13 bases lay between the germline ends. The CDR3 protein is CASSELYDLYTIYF. The CDR3 bases are TGTGCCAGCAGTGAATTGTATGATCTATACACCATATATTTT.

V and J are TRBV4-2 and TRBJ2-2, with D unresolved. The V gene's germline CDR1 is LGHNA and CDR2 YNFKEQ. The CDR3 length is 15 residues. V dropped 3 bases and J dropped 0 bases, with 8 bases sitting between them. Written as DNA, the CDR3 is TGTGCCAGCAGCCACTCTGCGCCGAACACCGGGGAGCTGTTTTTT. This codes for CASSHSAPNTGELFF.

This chain connects TRBV9 to TRBJ2-1, with 9 bases matching TRBD1. V was clipped by 3 bases and J by 6 bases; unmatched bases: 7. The germline V gene has CDR1 SGDLS and CDR2 YYNGEE. The CDR3 sequence is 15 residues long. The CDR3 region is CASSASTGGPNEQFF. The CDR3 DNA reads as TGTGCCAGCAGCGCGTCGACAGGGGGACCCAATGAGCAGTTCTTC.

This chain joins TRBV7-9 and TRBJ1-2; TRBD1 aligns across 7 bases. Per the germline V gene, CDR1 is SEHNR and CDR2 is FQNEAQ (reference sequence). The CDR3 runs 14 residues. J was trimmed by 4 bases and V by 5 bases; bases with no gene match: 7. CDR3 loop: CASSTRQGFYGYTF. CDR3 nucleotide sequence: TGTGCCAGCAGCACTAGACAGGGATTCTATGGCTACACCTTC.

The gene calls are TRBV18 and TRBJ2-5; 7 bases are a match to TRBD1. Germline V CDR1 and CDR2: KGHSH, LQKENI. This CDR3 is 14 amino acids long. Trimming removed 2 bases from V and 1 base from J; junction bases left unmatched: 1. The CDR3 DNA sequence: TGTGCCAGCTCACCAAGGGACAGCCAAGAGACCCAGTACTTC. It is translated as CASSPRDSQETQYF. Full variable domain (outside the CDR3, taken from reference TRBV18 and TRBJ2-5): NAGVMQNPRHLVRRRGQEARLRCSPMKGHSHVYWYRQLPEEGLKFMVYLQKENIIDESGMPKERFSAEFPKEGPSILRIQQVVRGDSAAYFCASSPRDSQETQYFGPGTRLLVL.

The chain employs TRBV18 and TRBJ1-1; D perhaps matches TRBD1 (5 bases). V lost 5 bases and J lost 3, with 10 bases in between. Germline lookup yields CDR1 KGHSH and CDR2 LQKENI. This CDR3 is 13 amino acids long. The CDR3 region has the DNA TGTGCCAGCTCAGAGCGGGGGGACACTGAAGCTTTCTTT. This sequence encodes CASSERGDTEAFF.

This sequence joins TRBV4-3 and TRBJ1-1, with D tentatively TRBD1 (6 bases). Trimming stripped 0 bases from V and 1 base from J, with 9 bases between. The CDR3 length is 15 residues. CDR1 and CDR2 (germline): LGHNA, YSLEER. The CDR3 here is CASSQDARGNTEAFF. The CDR3 bases are TGCGCCAGCAGCCAAGATGCCAGGGGGAACACTGAAGCTTTCTTT.

The chain is built from TRBV5-4 and TRBJ2-3; the D gene is possibly TRBD1 (6 bases). The length of the CDR3 is 15 residues. V was trimmed by 4 bases and J by 2 bases, leaving 14 bases between them. The V gene's germline CDR1 is SGHNT and CDR2 YYREEE (reference sequence). The CDR3 nucleotides read TGTGCCAGCAGCGAAACCGGGACACTCACAGATACGCAGTATTTT. It codes for CASSETGTLTDTQYF. The whole variable domain, filled in from reference TRBV5-4 and TRBJ2-3, reads ETGVTQSPTHLIKTRGQQVTLRCSSQSGHNTVSWYQQALGQGPQFIFQYYREEENGRGNFPPRFSGLQFPNYSSELNVNALELDDSALYLCASSETGTLTDTQYFGPGTRLTVL.

The CDR3 here is CASSSPGGNQPQHF. Written as DNA, the CDR3 is TGTGCCAGCAGCTCACCGGGAGGCAATCAGCCCCAGCATTTT. The rearrangement links TRBV13 to TRBJ1-5; D gene ambiguous. The CDR3 loop spans 14 amino acids. The V gene lost 4 bases and the J gene lost 2 bases, with 9 bases spanning the gap. CDR1 PRHDT and CDR2 FYEKMQ come from the germline V gene (reference sequence).

The rearrangement joins TRBV9 to TRBJ1-2; the D is unclear. V was shortened by 0 bases and J by 7 bases, with 10 bases between the two germline ends. This CDR3 contains 13 residues. Germline values: CDR1 SGDLS, CDR2 YYNGEE. The CDR3 sequence is CASSVGSSPGYTF. CDR3 bases: TGTGCCAGCAGCGTAGGGAGTTCTCCTGGCTACACCTTC.

The CDR3 loop reads CASSIVNEKLFF. The CDR3 coding sequence is TGTGCCAGTAGTATCGTTAATGAAAAACTGTTTTTT. This chain links TRBV19 with TRBJ1-4; D gene ambiguous. Germline V gene sequence: CDR1 LNHDA, CDR2 SQIVND (reference sequence). This CDR3 is 12 amino acids long. The germline V and J ends were trimmed by 3 bases and 4 bases, with 3 bases remaining between them.

The CDR3 sequence is CASSRTGANEQFF. The CDR3 DNA reads TGTGCCAGCAGCCGGACAGGTGCCAATGAGCAGTTCTTC. This chain links TRBV6-1 with TRBJ2-1; 7 nucleotides line up with TRBD1. The V and J ends lost 6 bases and 6 bases, in that order; junction bases with no gene match: 5. Germline V lookup: CDR1 MNHNS, CDR2 SASEGT. The CDR3 is made up of 13 amino acids.

The V call is TRBV9, the J call TRBJ1-6; 12 nucleotides agree with TRBD1. The V gene's germline CDR1 is SGDLS and CDR2 YYNGEE. The CDR3 is 14 amino acids. V lost 3 bases, J lost 13 bases, and 5 bases stayed unmatched. In DNA form, the CDR3 reads TGTGCCAGCAGCGCCGGGACAGGGGGCTCGCCCCTCCACTTT. This codes for CASSAGTGGSPLHF.

The J gene is TRBJ2-3, the V gene TRBV19; D gene unclear. CDR1 LNHDA and CDR2 SQIVND come from the germline V gene (reference sequence). This CDR3 has 13 amino acids. Trimming took 8 bases from V and 1 from J, leaving 10 bases between them. The CDR3 protein is CASRGRRTDTQYF. The DNA of the CDR3 is TGTGCCAGTCGAGGCAGACGCACAGATACGCAGTATTTT.

The CDR3 DNA reads as TGTGCCAGCAGCCCCGGGACAGGGTACCGGGAGCTGTTTTTT. Encoded protein: CASSPGTGYRELFF. The V call is TRBV5-6, the J call TRBJ2-2; 9 positions match TRBD1. Germline V lookup: CDR1 SGHDT, CDR2 YYEEEE. The CDR3 runs to 14 residues. The V segment lost 4 bases and the J segment 9 bases; nucleotides outside the gene matches: 7.

This clone was seen just once. The CDR3: CASRGGDNPIYEQYF. As DNA, the CDR3 is TGTGCCAGCAGGGGGGGGGATAATCCGATCTACGAGCAGTACTTC. The rearrangement joins TRBV2 to TRBJ2-7; 7 bases are a match to TRBD2. Germline values: CDR1 SNHLY, CDR2 FYNNEI. The CDR3 runs to 15 residues. The V gene end was trimmed by 6 bases and the J gene end by 3 bases; junction bases not matched to a gene: 11.

The chain links TRBV30 to TRBJ2-7; possible D gene TRBD2, 7 bases. V was trimmed by 0 bases and J by 6 bases, leaving 24 bases between them. The CDR3 length is 17 residues. From germline, CDR1 is GTSNPN and CDR2 SVGIG (reference sequence). The CDR3 loop is CAWSVAMGGDPRGEQYF. The CDR3 DNA follows: TGTGCCTGGAGTGTGGCCATGGGGGGGGATCCCAGGGGCGAGCAGTACTTC.

The DNA for the CDR3 is TGTGCCAGCTCACCGGAGGGATTCAATTCACCCCTCCACTTT. Its protein is CASSPEGFNSPLHF. V usage is TRBV18 and J usage is TRBJ1-6; the D is unclear. CDR3 size: 14 residues. Germline lookup yields CDR1 KGHSH and CDR2 LQKENI. Trimming pared 3 bases from V and 7 bases from J, leaving 10 bases between.

V gene TRBV27 combines with J gene TRBJ1-4, with 7 bases lining up with TRBD1. The V segment lost 5 bases and the J segment 3 bases; nucleotides outside the gene matches: 6. Per the germline V gene, CDR1 is MNHEY and CDR2 is SMNVEV (reference sequence). The CDR3 has 15 residues. In DNA form, the CDR3 reads TGTGCCAGCAGTCCGACAGGGCTGGCTAATGAAAAACTGTTTTTT. This codes for CASSPTGLANEKLFF.